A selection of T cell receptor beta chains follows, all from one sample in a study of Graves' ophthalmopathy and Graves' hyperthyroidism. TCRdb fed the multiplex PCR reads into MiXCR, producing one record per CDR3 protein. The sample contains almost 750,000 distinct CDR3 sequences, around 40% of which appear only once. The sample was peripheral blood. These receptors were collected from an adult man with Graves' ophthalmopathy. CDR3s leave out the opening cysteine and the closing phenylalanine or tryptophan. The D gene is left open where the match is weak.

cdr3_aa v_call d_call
SVRGWINSPLH TRBV29-1 -
ASSDTRVTETQY TRBV2 -
ASSYSVQSRFNYGYT TRBV6-6 -
ASSLYAGRTEAF TRBV5-1 -
ASSVGLQGVYEQY TRBV9 TRBD1
ASSWATGASSGNTIY TRBV7-9 TRBD1
ASSYEVSGYEQY TRBV10-3 -
ASSWGQGGGTEAF TRBV7-9 TRBD1
ASSLVPLPRTEAF TRBV7-9 -
ASSGAGGDQETQY TRBV9 -